This T cell receptor beta chain was observed in a study of CD8+CD57+ T cells in acquired aplastic anemia. The CDR3 is 12 amino acids. Germline V CDR1 and CDR2: SEHNR, FQNEAQ (reference sequence). All sequencing subjects had displayed CD8+CD57+ cell expansion on flow cytometry. CDR3 and TCR beta VDJ profiling relied on genomic DNA as the template. TCRdb reanalysed the reads using MiXCR and keeps one entry per CDR3 protein. The data show around 120,000 distinct CDR3 sequences, with nearly 40% seen just once and about 2.4% held by the top ten. Regarding this clonotype: Germline is not matched at one junction end, which may reflect a read error.

The receptor was isolated from a human donor with aplastic anemia. Sequencing was carried out using sorted CD4+, CD8+, or CD8+CD57+ T cells (not recorded which) from PBMCs. The J gene is TRBJ2-2, the V gene TRBV7-9; D ambiguous. The CDR3 here is CTSSLYAGELFF. Written as DNA, the CDR3 is TGTACCAGCAGCTTGTATGCCGGGGAGCTGTTTTTT.